This TCR beta chain comes out of a study of CD8 T cells in ankylosing spondylitis. Overall study results and limits: Peripheral blood samples showed relatively rare disease-linked clones, and these clones were CD8+. A subset of motif variants has previously been described in the synovial fluid and blood of reactive arthritis. Several highly homologous variants formed a TCR beta motif that appeared characteristic of ankylosing spondylitis blood.

This clonotype was counted ten times or more. Antigen specificity is unknown. For TCR beta, libraries came from quantitative 5'-RACE with molecular barcodes. TCRdb ran MiXCR on the 5' RACE reads and lists one entry per CDR3 protein. This sample carries some 130,000 distinct CDR3 sequences, roughly 8.3% of them seen once, and the ten largest clones take less than 7.5%. Sequencing was done on a sample of synovial fluid, either unsorted or a sorted T cell fraction (not recorded which). The TCR was taken from a male donor with ankylosing spondylitis.

CDR3 coding DNA: TGTGCCAGCAGCAAGCCGGGACTAGCTAGCACAGATACGCAGTATTTT. This translates into CASSKPGLASTDTQYF. The V gene is TRBV7-9, the J gene TRBJ2-3, with 9 positions matching TRBD2. CDR3 length: 16 amino acids. With 5 bases clipped from V and 0 bases from J, the junction kept 6 bases outside the gene matches. CDR1 and CDR2 (germline): SEHNR, FQNEAQ (reference sequence). Full variable domain (rest looked up from reference TRBV7-9 and TRBJ2-3): DTGVSQNPRHKITKRGQNVTFRCDPISEHNRLYWYRQTLGQGPEFLTYFQNEAQLEKSRLLSDRFSAERPKGSFSTLEIQRTEQGDSAMYLCASSKPGLASTDTQYFGPGTRLTVL.